This TCR beta chain was observed in a study of T cell repertoires in cytomegalovirus infection. About the research overall: Through public TCR beta signatures, both CMV infection and matching HLA type were indicated. Whole-study results and caveats: Cumulative frequency (of public TCR beta family members) identified carriers of CMV plus the relevant HLA. HLA-C-restricted CMV clonotypes gave the most frequent clonotype in two of eight donors.

CDR3 size: 14 residues. Germline-derived CDR1 and CDR2 are SGHAT and FQNNGV. V lost 5 bases and J lost 5; bases outside the gene matches: 8. This clonotype was found a few times. As yet, its antigen is unknown. TCRdb re-derived calls from the reads in MiXCR, one entry per CDR3 protein. Here the sample spans approximately 550,000 distinct CDR3 sequences, about 15% being singletons. This receptor was taken from a human donor in good health (CMV status not recorded). Some clones in this sample may be carry-over from other donors' samples. This chain uses TRBV11-2 with TRBJ2-7, with 8 bases that match TRBD1. The specimen sequenced was CD8+ T cells from PBMCs. The CDR3 protein is CASSDRDRNDEQYF. As DNA, the CDR3 is TGTGCCAGCAGCGACCGGGACAGGAACGACGAGCAGTACTTC.